This T cell receptor beta chain was found in a study of control samples from healthy donors and cancer patients. The CDR3 spans 16 residues. The junction had 7 bases not matched to a gene; V was cut back by 0 bases and J by 5 bases. From germline, CDR1 is MNHEY and CDR2 SVGAGI. TCRdb keeps only in-frame clones here, not all; method: immunoSEQ multiplex PCR. The sample contains around 250,000 clones, roughly 82% of which appear only once. Sequenced input: PBMCs. This TCR was sampled from a woman aged 55-70 years with lung cancer. This chain connects TRBV6-5 to TRBJ1-2; 9 bases are shared with TRBD1. The CDR3 DNA reads as TGTGCCAGCAGTTACTCAGGGACAGGGAGAAGTTATGGCTACACCTTC. It is translated as CASSYSGTGRSYGYTF.